Below, 21 T cell receptor beta chains from the same sample are listed, as sequenced in a study of cytomegalovirus exposure and HLA in healthy donors. PCR was performed using 60 Vbeta and 13 Jbeta primers. The assay was immunoSEQ multiplex PCR, and TCRdb's table has in-frame clones only and misses some. Of about 160,000 clones listed, roughly 80% are singletons. Sequenced: PBMCs. The receptors were sampled from a girl aged 2 to 10 in good health and CMV-seropositive.

The rearrangement joins TRBV28 to TRBJ2-7; 7 bases are shared with TRBD2. Trimming removed 3 bases from V and 3 bases from J; junction bases left unmatched: 8. The CDR3 totals 15 residues. Germline CDR1 is MDHEN and CDR2 is SYDVKM. This CDR3 is CASSFTGGTHYEQYF. The CDR3 coding sequence is TGTGCCAGCAGTTTTACGGGGGGAACCCACTACGAGCAGTACTTC. Combining the CDR3 with reference TRBV28 and TRBJ2-7 gives the whole variable domain DVKVTQSSRYLVKRTGEKVFLECVQDMDHENMFWYRQDPGLGLRLIYFSYDVKMKEKGDIPEGYSVSREKKERFSLILESASTNQTSMYLCASSFTGGTHYEQYFGPGTRLTVT.

In its sample, this clone was seen a few times. The chain links TRBV4-2 to TRBJ2-1; TRBD2 matches 13 bases. Germline CDR1 is LGHNA and CDR2 is YNFKEQ. The CDR3 has 16 residues. V dropped 2 bases and J dropped 4; count of bases not matched to a gene: 2. CDR3 loop: CASSQQLAGGYNEQFF. In DNA, the CDR3 is TGTGCCAGCAGCCAACAACTAGCGGGAGGGTACAATGAGCAGTTCTTC.

The DNA for the CDR3 is TGTGCCAGCTCATCAGGTTACGAGCAGTACTTC. Translated, it gives CASSSGYEQYF. This sequence joins TRBV18 and TRBJ2-7; D not certain. The CDR3 has 11 residues. Per germline, CDR1 KGHSH and CDR2 LQKENI. The V gene lost 5 bases and the J gene lost 4 bases, with 6 bases spanning the gap.

This clone was seen a single time. V gene TRBV5-1 combines with J gene TRBJ2-7; D call uncertain. V was cut by 4 bases and J by 2 bases, with 4 bases left in between. From germline, CDR1 is SGHRS and CDR2 YFSETQ. The CDR3 extends over 11 amino acids. The CDR3 coding sequence is TGCGCCAGCAGCCTAGCCTACGAGCAGTACTTC. It is translated as CASSLAYEQYF.

The chain links TRBV2 to TRBJ2-5; a weak D match, TRBD1 (7 bases). The J call is in doubt because the DNA end fits TRBJ2-7 better. CDR1 and CDR2 (germline): SNHLY, FYNNEI. This CDR3 is 12 amino acids long. CDR3: CAAGQQSYEQYF. CDR3 sequence (DNA): TGTGCCGCGGGACAGCAATCCTACGAGCAGTACTTC.

J is TRBJ2-7 and V is TRBV15; a weak D match, TRBD1 (5 bases). In germline, CDR1 is LNHNV, CDR2 YYDKDF (reference sequence). CDR3 size: 14 residues. V was clipped by 4 bases and J by 2 bases, with 12 bases between them. DNA for the CDR3: TGTGCCACCAGCACCCGGCAGGGCCCCTACGAGCAGTACTTC. Its translation: CATSTRQGPYEQYF.

The chain couples TRBV13 to TRBJ1-3, with 7 bases aligning to TRBD1. V lost 5 bases and J lost 0; bases outside the gene matches: 13. Germline-derived CDR1 and CDR2 are PRHDT and FYEKMQ (reference sequence). The CDR3 loop spans 18 amino acids. The CDR3 sequence is CASSPDSPDRASGNTIYF. CDR3 sequence (DNA): TGTGCCAGCAGCCCGGACTCCCCTGACAGGGCCTCTGGAAACACCATATATTTT.

V and J are TRBV19 and TRBJ2-7, with TRBD1 matching 8 bases. Trimming at V came to 7 bases and at J to 4 bases, leaving 9 bases not matched to a gene. Germline assignment: CDR1 LNHDA and CDR2 SQIVND (reference sequence). The CDR3 consists of 14 residues. CDR3 DNA sequence: TGTGCCAGTACCTCACAGGGGGGACTTTACGAGCAGTACTTC. Protein product: CASTSQGGLYEQYF.

V gene TRBV7-3 combines with J gene TRBJ2-5; possibly TRBD1 for D (5 bases). The CDR3 sequence is 13 residues long. The ends were cut back, 8 bases at V and 5 bases at J, with 15 bases in the middle. Germline V CDR1 and CDR2: SGHTA, FQGTGA. The CDR3 protein is CASASIPGETQYF. The CDR3 nucleotides read TGTGCCAGCGCCTCAATCCCAGGGGAGACCCAGTACTTC.

The rearrangement uses TRBV4-1 and TRBJ1-5, with unresolved D. The V gene's germline CDR1 is MGHRA and CDR2 YSYEKL. The CDR3 consists of 14 residues. V was clipped by 8 bases and J by 4 bases, with 15 bases between them. CDR3 DNA sequence: TGCGCCAGCGGAGAGAGGGCGACGAATCAGCCCCAGCATTTT. Residues: CASGERATNQPQHF.

The J gene is TRBJ2-3, the V gene TRBV9, with 7 bases aligning to TRBD2. The CDR3 covers 16 residues. Germline assignment: CDR1 SGDLS and CDR2 YYNGEE. After removal of 0 bases from V and 1 base from J, the junction contained 5 bases not matched to a gene. The CDR3 DNA reads TGTGCCAGCAGCGTAGCGGGAGGCTTCCGCACAGATACGCAGTATTTT. Its protein is CASSVAGGFRTDTQYF.

The rearrangement uses TRBV4-2 and TRBJ2-1; 8 nucleotides line up with TRBD2. CDR1 and CDR2 from the germline V gene are LGHNA and YNFKEQ. The CDR3 is 14 amino acids. With V trimmed by 8 bases and J by 6 bases, 9 bases remained unmatched. The CDR3 loop is CASGTSGSGNEQFF. The DNA for the CDR3 is TGTGCCAGCGGAACTAGCGGTAGCGGCAATGAGCAGTTCTTC.

The chain links TRBV21-1 to TRBJ2-5; the DNA was not compared with TRBD2, the D call given in the table. TRBV21-1 has pseudogene status. This CDR3 has 16 residues. CDR3 amino acids: CASSNRWWRRTATQYF. CDR3 nucleotides: TGTGCCAGCAGCAATAGATGGTGGCGGAGAACGGCGACCCAGTACTTC.

The V gene is TRBV4-1, the J gene TRBJ1-5, with D unresolved. Germline CDR1 MGHRA, CDR2 YSYEKL. Trimming shortened V by 4 bases and J by 7 bases, and 17 bases separated the two germline ends. The CDR3 has 15 amino acids. The CDR3 loop is CASSRHYFSRQPQHF. The CDR3 coding sequence is TGCGCCAGCAGCCGTCATTACTTCTCGCGACAGCCCCAGCATTTT.

This CDR3 reads CASSSQGAGANVLTF. The CDR3 nucleotides read TGCGCCAGCAGTTCTCAGGGGGCTGGGGCCAACGTCCTGACTTTC. The chain has TRBV10-2 and TRBJ2-6; 7 bases agree with TRBD1. CDR3 length: 15 residues. V shed 5 bases, J shed 2 bases, and the junction held 3 bases outside the gene matches. Germline V lookup: CDR1 WSHSY, CDR2 SAAADI.

V and J are TRBV6-4 and TRBJ1-3; no clear D gene. CDR1 is MRHNA, CDR2 SNTAGT, per germline. The V end was cut by 3 bases, the J end by 0 bases, with 9 bases between. CDR3 size: 15 residues. CDR3 coding DNA: TGTGCCAGCAGTGAAGCAGGCAACTCTGGAAACACCATATATTTT. As protein: CASSEAGNSGNTIYF.

The genes are TRBV15 and TRBJ2-1; TRBD2 matches 7 bases. The junction had 6 bases not matched to a gene; V was cut back by 1 base and J by 3 bases. Germline CDR1 is LNHNV and CDR2 is YYDKDF (reference sequence). The CDR3 is 16 residues long. In nucleotides, the CDR3 is TGTGCCACCAGCAGAGGAACGGGAGGAAACTACAATGAGCAGTTCTTC. This sequence encodes CATSRGTGGNYNEQFF.

Details on this clone: One end of the junction varies from germline; a read error may be responsible. V and J are TRBV7-7 and TRBJ2-5, with D possibly being TRBD2 (6 bases). The CDR3 has 15 amino acids. Germline V gene data show CDR1 as SSHAT and CDR2 as FNYEAQ (reference sequence). The CDR3 reads CASSVGLQLEETQYF. For the CDR3, the DNA is TGTGCTAGCAGCGTGGGACTTCAACTAGAAGAGACCCAGTACTTC.

The chain has TRBV21-1 and TRBJ1-5; the D call in the table, TRBD1, was not verified against the DNA. TRBV21-1 is a pseudogene. This CDR3 is built from 16 residues. The CDR3 nucleotides read TGTGCCAGCAGCAGAGATTGCAGACATAGCAATCAGCCCCAGCATTTT. Its translation: CASSRDCRHSNQPQHF.

This clone occurred once. The chain uses TRBV28 and TRBJ2-7, with D tentatively TRBD2 (6 bases). The CDR3 loop spans 17 amino acids. V gave up 6 bases and J gave up 1 base, with 22 bases separating them. Germline V gives CDR1 MDHEN, CDR2 SYDVKM. CDR3 sequence reads: CASSYRLWRDGSYEQYF. The CDR3 bases are TGTGCCAGCAGCTACAGATTGTGGCGGGACGGATCCTACGAGCAGTACTTC.

This chain joins TRBV27 and TRBJ2-2, with 8 positions matching TRBD2. The junction had 5 bases not matched to a gene; V was cut back by 6 bases and J by 2 bases. Germline-derived CDR1 and CDR2 are MNHEY and SMNVEV (reference sequence). The CDR3 consists of 15 residues. CDR3 sequence (DNA): TGTGCCAGCAGCCTTCTAGCGGGTAACACCGGGGAGCTGTTTTTT. Its translation is CASSLLAGNTGELFF.